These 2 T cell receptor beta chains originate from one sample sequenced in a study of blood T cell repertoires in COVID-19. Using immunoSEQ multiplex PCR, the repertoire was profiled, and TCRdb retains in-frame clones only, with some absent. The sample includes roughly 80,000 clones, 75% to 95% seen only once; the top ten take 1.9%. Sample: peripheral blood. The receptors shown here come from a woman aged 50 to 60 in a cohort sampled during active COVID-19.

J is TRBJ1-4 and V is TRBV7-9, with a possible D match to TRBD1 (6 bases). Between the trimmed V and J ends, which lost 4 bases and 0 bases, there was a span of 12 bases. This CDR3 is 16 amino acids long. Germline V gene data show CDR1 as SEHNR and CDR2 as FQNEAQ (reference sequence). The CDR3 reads CASSSTGIATNEKLFF. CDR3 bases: TGTGCCAGCAGCTCCACAGGGATTGCAACTAATGAAAAACTGTTTTTT. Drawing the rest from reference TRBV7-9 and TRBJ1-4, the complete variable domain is DTGVSQNPRHKITKRGQNVTFRCDPISEHNRLYWYRQTLGQGPEFLTYFQNEAQLEKSRLLSDRFSAERPKGSFSTLEIQRTEQGDSAMYLCASSSTGIATNEKLFFGSGTQLSVL.

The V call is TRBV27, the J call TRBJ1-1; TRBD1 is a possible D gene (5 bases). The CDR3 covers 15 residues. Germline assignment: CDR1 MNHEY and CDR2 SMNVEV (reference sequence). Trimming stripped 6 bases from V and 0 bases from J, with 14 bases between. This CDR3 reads CASSWGTAMNTEAFF. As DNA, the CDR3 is TGTGCCAGCAGCTGGGGGACTGCAATGAACACTGAAGCTTTCTTT.